The 7 T cell receptor beta chains in this list originate from one sample, sequenced in a study of shared clonotypes between healthy human individuals. The method was immunoSEQ multiplex PCR; TCRdb's version includes in-frame clones alone and lacks a portion of them. Of 400,000 to 500,000 clones listed, 60% to 85% were seen once; the top ten hold 10% to 15%. Specimen: PBMCs. The source of these receptors is a woman aged 40 to 50 in good health. Some clones in this sample may be carry-over from other donors' samples.

The chain employs TRBV7-9 and TRBJ2-3, with D uncertain. Germline V gene data show CDR1 as SEHNR and CDR2 as FQNEAQ (reference sequence). The CDR3 extends over 15 amino acids. V lost 5 bases to trimming and J lost 0 bases, with 12 bases between them. CDR3 sequence: CASSPAGRSTDTQYF. The CDR3 coding sequence is TGTGCCAGCAGCCCGGCAGGAAGAAGCACAGATACGCAGTATTTT.

In this sample, this clone turned up once. The chain links TRBV27 to TRBJ2-5, with D possibly being TRBD2 (5 bases). The CDR3 totals 15 residues. The V end lost 6 bases, the J end lost 0 bases, and 14 bases lay between the germline ends. Germline CDR1 is MNHEY and CDR2 is SMNVEV (reference sequence). Written as DNA, the CDR3 is TGTGCCAGCAGGCCCATACTAGGCGACCAAGAGACCCAGTACTTC. Translated, it gives CASRPILGDQETQYF.

The genes are TRBV29-1 and TRBJ2-1; D unclear. The CDR3 spans 11 residues. The V gene's germline CDR1 is SQVTM and CDR2 ANQGSEA. Between the trimmed V and J ends, which lost 2 bases and 9 bases, there was a span of 8 bases. The CDR3 protein is CSVESRGEQFF. Here the CDR3 DNA reads TGCAGCGTTGAATCCCGAGGTGAGCAGTTCTTC.

V usage is TRBV7-9 and J usage is TRBJ1-1, with D tentatively TRBD1 (5 bases). V gave up 5 bases and J gave up 1 base, with 14 bases separating them. This CDR3 is built from 15 residues. Germline loops: CDR1 SEHNR, CDR2 FQNEAQ (reference sequence). The CDR3 bases are TGTGCCAGCAGCCCGACACCTGGGGGGAACACTGAAGCTTTCTTT. It encodes CASSPTPGGNTEAFF.

The chain joins TRBV28 to TRBJ1-5; D ambiguous. Germline CDR1 reads MDHEN; CDR2 reads SYDVKM. This CDR3 has 13 amino acids. V lost 6 bases to trimming and J lost 5 bases, with 11 bases between them. The CDR3 region has the DNA TGTGCCAGCAGACCCGCGGGTCATCAGCCCCAGCATTTT. This translates into CASRPAGHQPQHF.

The gene calls are TRBV18 and TRBJ1-4; TRBD1 agrees at 7 bases. The CDR3 contains 14 residues. Germline CDR1 KGHSH, CDR2 LQKENI. V trimming: 3 bases; J trimming: 5 bases; junction bases outside the gene matches: 3. CDR3 bases: TGTGCCAGCTCACCGGGACAGAGAAATGAAAAACTGTTTTTT. This gives the protein CASSPGQRNEKLFF.

V is TRBV9 and J is TRBJ2-2; 14 bases line up with TRBD2. CDR3 length equals 17 residues. Unmatched junction bases numbered 9, after V lost 4 bases and J lost 7 bases. CDR1 SGDLS and CDR2 YYNGEE come from the germline V gene. Here the CDR3 DNA reads TGTGCCAGCAGCCCCCCCGGACTAGCGGGAGGAGGCGGGGAGCTGTTTTTT. This sequence encodes CASSPPGLAGGGGELFF.